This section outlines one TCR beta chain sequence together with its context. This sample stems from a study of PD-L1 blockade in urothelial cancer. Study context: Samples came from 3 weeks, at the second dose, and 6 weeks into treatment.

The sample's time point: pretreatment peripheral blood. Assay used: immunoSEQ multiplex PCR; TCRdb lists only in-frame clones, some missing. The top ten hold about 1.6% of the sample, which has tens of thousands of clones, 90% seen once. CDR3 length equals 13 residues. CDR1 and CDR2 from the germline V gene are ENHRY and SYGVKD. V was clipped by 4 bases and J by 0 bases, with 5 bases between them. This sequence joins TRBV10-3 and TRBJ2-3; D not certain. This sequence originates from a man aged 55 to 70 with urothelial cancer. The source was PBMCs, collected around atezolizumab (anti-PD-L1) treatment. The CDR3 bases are TGTGCCATCAGTGTGGCTAGCACAGATACGCAGTATTTT. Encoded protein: CAISVASTDTQYF.